Listed below are T cell receptor beta chains from one sample, sequenced in a study of control samples from healthy donors and cancer patients. The repertoire was sequenced with immunoSEQ multiplex PCR; TCRdb's copy has only in-frame clones and lacks some. Of about 100,000 clones in the sample, 92% were seen once. Sequencing used blood. Receptors were obtained from a woman younger than 35 in good health. The CDR3 runs from the conserved cysteine through the conserved F or W. A D gene is named only where the DNA matches it firmly. Clone size is shown for a subset of rows, as once, few, many or a class of expanded clone.

CDR3: CATSDFPGLGVQETQYF
DNA: TGTGCCACCAGTGATTTCCCGGGACTAGGGGTACAAGAGACCCAGTACTTC
D: TRBD2
size: -
V: TRBV24-1
J: TRBJ2-5

CDR3: CASSFPPGGGNTEAFF
DNA: TGTGCCAGCAGCTTTCCCCCAGGGGGGGGGAACACTGAAGCTTTCTTT
D: TRBD1
size: -
V: TRBV7-9
J: TRBJ1-1

CDR3: CASSLSARSPLHF
DNA: TGTGCCAGCAGCTTATCCGCCCGATCACCCCTCCACTTT
D: -
size: -
V: TRBV7-9
J: TRBJ1-6

CDR3: CASSEAGGGVLVEQFF
DNA: TGTGCCAGCAGCGAAGCGGGGGGGGGAGTGTTGGTTGAGCAGTTCTTC
D: TRBD2
size: -
V: TRBV14
J: TRBJ2-1

CDR3: CASSNLANPTYNEQFF
DNA: TGTGCCAGCAGCAATTTAGCTAACCCGACCTACAATGAGCAGTTCTTC
D: -
size: -
V: TRBV21-1
J: TRBJ2-1

CDR3: CASSLRGGYGYTF
DNA: TGTGCCAGCAGCTTAAGAGGGGGCTATGGCTACACCTTC
D: -
size: -
V: TRBV5-6
J: TRBJ1-2

CDR3: CASSETSGGADTQYF
DNA: TGTGCCAGCAGTGAAACTAGCGGGGGGGCAGATACGCAGTATTTT
D: TRBD2
size: -
V: TRBV6-4
J: TRBJ2-3

CDR3: CSVQGTPWGTEAFF
DNA: TGCAGCGTTCAGGGTACCCCCTGGGGCACTGAAGCTTTCTTT
D: -
size: -
V: TRBV29-1
J: TRBJ1-1

CDR3: CSVKDTEAFF
DNA: TGCAGTGTGAAAGACACTGAAGCTTTCTTT
D: -
size: once
V: TRBV20-1
J: TRBJ1-1

CDR3: CASSQGQPQHF
DNA: TGCGCCAGCAGTCAGGGGCAGCCCCAGCATTTT
D: -
size: -
V: TRBV23-1
J: TRBJ1-5

CDR3: CASSDSSRGQGRHQPQHF
DNA: TGTGCCAGCAGTGACTCGAGTCGGGGACAGGGGCGACATCAGCCCCAGCATTTT
D: TRBD1
size: once
V: TRBV6-4
J: TRBJ1-5

CDR3: CSVEAGTTVSYEQYF
DNA: TGCAGCGTTGAAGCCGGGACTACCGTAAGCTACGAGCAGTACTTC
D: TRBD2
size: -
V: TRBV29-1
J: TRBJ2-7

CDR3: CASSGDRASPLHF
DNA: TGTGCCAGCAGCGGGGACAGGGCTTCACCCCTCCACTTT
D: TRBD1
size: -
V: TRBV7-3
J: TRBJ1-6

CDR3: CASSRQGNYGYTF
DNA: TGTGCCAGCAGTCGACAGGGGAACTATGGCTACACCTTC
D: TRBD1
size: -
V: TRBV12-3/TRBV12-4
J: TRBJ1-2

CDR3: CASSIGVHQPQHF
DNA: TGTGCCAGTAGTATTGGGGTCCATCAGCCCCAGCATTTT
D: -
size: -
V: TRBV19
J: TRBJ1-5

CDR3: CSVEAGSANIQYF
DNA: TGCAGCGTTGAAGCGGGGTCGGCGAACATTCAGTACTTC
D: -
size: -
V: TRBV29-1
J: TRBJ2-4

CDR3: CATSDSGLLLGTNYGYTF
DNA: TGTGCCACCAGTGATTCAGGCCTCCTCCTGGGTACGAACTATGGCTACACCTTC
D: -
size: -
V: TRBV24-1
J: TRBJ1-2

CDR3: CASSSGVQPQHF
DNA: TGTGCCAGCAGCTCAGGGGTTCAGCCCCAGCATTTT
D: -
size: -
V: TRBV7-9
J: TRBJ1-5

CDR3: CASRHYNEQFF
DNA: TGTGCCAGCAGACATTACAATGAGCAGTTCTTC
D: -
size: -
V: TRBV6-5
J: TRBJ2-1

CDR3: CASSPKETQYF
DNA: TGTGCCAGCAGCCCAAAAGAGACCCAGTACTTC
D: -
size: -
V: TRBV12-3/TRBV12-4
J: TRBJ2-5

CDR3: CASSLGPNQPQHF
DNA: TGCGCCAGCAGCTTGGGCCCCAATCAGCCCCAGCATTTT
D: -
size: -
V: TRBV5-1
J: TRBJ1-5

CDR3: CATSVYVGGRHEQFF
DNA: TGTGCCACCAGTGTGTACGTGGGAGGGCGGCATGAGCAGTTCTTC
D: TRBD2
size: -
V: TRBV24-1
J: TRBJ2-1

CDR3: CASSKALAALGLWGANVLTF
DNA: TGTGCCAGCAGCAAAGCGCTGGCGGCCTTGGGGCTCTGGGGAGCCAACGTCCTGACTTTC
D: -
size: -
V: TRBV21-1
J: TRBJ2-6

CDR3: CASSEGGADNQPQHF
DNA: TGTGCCAGCAGTGAGGGGGGGGCCGACAATCAGCCCCAGCATTTT
D: -
size: once
V: TRBV6-1
J: TRBJ1-5

CDR3: CASSYSSGSYGYTF
DNA: TGTGCCAGCAGTTACTCGTCAGGATCTTATGGCTACACCTTC
D: -
size: -
V: TRBV6-5
J: TRBJ1-2

CDR3: CASRAGGPQHF
DNA: TGTGCCAGCAGGGCAGGGGGGCCCCAGCATTTT
D: TRBD1
size: -
V: TRBV2
J: TRBJ1-5

CDR3: CASSLGSINSPLHF
DNA: TGTGCCAGCAGCTTAGGTTCTATTAATTCACCCCTCCACTTT
D: -
size: -
V: TRBV7-2
J: TRBJ1-6

CDR3: CASSSRQWISGNTIYF
DNA: TGTGCCAGCAGCTCCAGACAGTGGATTTCTGGAAACACCATATATTTT
D: -
size: -
V: TRBV11-2
J: TRBJ1-3

CDR3: CATSTGTVNEKLFF
DNA: TGTGCCACCAGTACCGGGACGGTCAATGAAAAACTGTTTTTT
D: -
size: -
V: TRBV15
J: TRBJ1-4